Listed below are T cell receptor beta chains from one sample, sequenced in a study of shared clonotypes between healthy human individuals. TCRdb keeps only in-frame clones here, not all; method: immunoSEQ multiplex PCR. The sample has some 550,000 clones; 95% to 98% are singletons. The sequencing sample was made of naive CD4+ T cells sorted from blood. The receptors were gathered from a woman in her 30s in good health. Each CDR3 is given with its conserved first and last residue. The D gene is left open where the match is weak. Expanded clones are given a class, and other clones once, few, many or no size at all.

v_gene,d_gene,j_gene,abundance,CDR3nt,CDR3aa
TRBV29-1,TRBD1,TRBJ2-3,once,TGCAGCGTTTCCAAGGGGACAGGGAAAGATACGCAGTATTTT,CSVSKGTGKDTQYF
TRBV29-1,NA,TRBJ1-4,NA,TGCAGCGCTAAGGACAGCGTCAATGAAAAACTGTTTTTT,CSAKDSVNEKLFF
TRBV6-6,NA,TRBJ1-1,NA,TGTGCCAGCAGTAGGATTTCCAACACTGAAGCTTTCTTT,CASSRISNTEAFF
TRBV15,TRBD2,TRBJ2-7,NA,TGTGCCACCAGCAGAGACCTGCAAAGGACTAGATCCTACGAGCAGTACTTC,CATSRDLQRTRSYEQYF
TRBV30,TRBD2,TRBJ2-3,NA,TGTGCCTGGAGTTACGGAGGAGTCGGACTAGCGGGAGAAGGGGGTGGAACAGATACGCAGTATTTT,CAWSYGGVGLAGEGGGTDTQYF
TRBV5-4,TRBD2,TRBJ2-5,NA,TGTGCCAGCAGCCGGACTAGCGGGAACCAAGAGACCCAGTACTTC,CASSRTSGNQETQYF
TRBV2,TRBD1,TRBJ1-3,once,TGTGCCAGCAGTGTAGACAGGGTTGGAAACACCATATATTTT,CASSVDRVGNTIYF
TRBV11-2,NA,TRBJ2-7,NA,TGTGCCAGCAGCTTATGGCTCGGGAGTCGCAACGAGCAGTACTTC,CASSLWLGSRNEQYF
TRBV9,TRBD2,TRBJ2-7,NA,TGTGCCAGCAGCGTCTCCCCCTCTAGCGGGAAGTACGAGCAGTACTTC,CASSVSPSSGKYEQYF
TRBV9,NA,TRBJ1-5,NA,TGTGCCAGCAGCGTTTTGGGGCCCCAGCATTTT,CASSVLGPQHF
TRBV7-9,NA,TRBJ2-1,NA,TGTGCCAGCAGCCCGGCAGAATCCTACAATGAGCAGTTCTTC,CASSPAESYNEQFF
TRBV5-8,NA,TRBJ2-2,NA,TGTGCCAGCAGCTTGTTAGGGGCGAACACCGGGGAGCTGTTTTTT,CASSLLGANTGELFF
TRBV5-1,TRBD2,TRBJ2-1,NA,TGCGCCAGCAGCTTAATAGCGGGGGCAAATGAGCAGTTCTTC,CASSLIAGANEQFF
TRBV6-6,TRBD2,TRBJ2-1,NA,TGTGCCAGCAGCCCTGGACTAGCGGGAGGTAATGAGCAGTTCTTC,CASSPGLAGGNEQFF
TRBV30,NA,TRBJ2-5,NA,TGTGCCTGGAGTGTACAGACCCAGTACTTC,CAWSVQTQYF
TRBV28,NA,TRBJ2-2,NA,TGTGCCAGCAGTTTAGGTGGTCGGGTTACCGGGGAGCTGTTTTTT,CASSLGGRVTGELFF
TRBV5-1,TRBD1,TRBJ1-5,NA,TGCGCCAGCAGCTTCACAGGGGAAAGCAATCAGCCCCAGCATTTT,CASSFTGESNQPQHF
TRBV4-1,NA,TRBJ2-2,NA,TGCGCCAGCAGCCAAGGCAGGATGAACACCGGGGAGCTGTTTTTT,CASSQGRMNTGELFF
TRBV28,NA,TRBJ1-5,once,TGTGCCAGCAGTAGATCAGGGACCTTCCCCACAGGTCAGCCCCAGCATTTT,CASSRSGTFPTGQPQHF
TRBV6-7,NA,TRBJ1-5,NA,TGTGCCAGCAGTTACTACCTGGCTGTTTGGGTCGGTCAGCCCCAGCATTTT,CASSYYLAVWVGQPQHF
TRBV27,NA,TRBJ2-5,NA,TGTGCCAGCAGGGGGATAGGGAGAGGAGAGACCCAGTACTTC,CASRGIGRGETQYF
TRBV28,TRBD1,TRBJ2-7,NA,TGTGCCAGCAACATCCCAGGGACAGGGGGCTACGAGCAGTACTTC,CASNIPGTGGYEQYF
TRBV19,TRBD2,TRBJ2-3,NA,TGTGCCAGTAGTATAGATAGGGGACTAGCATCATCAGATACGCAGTATTTT,CASSIDRGLASSDTQYF
TRBV28,NA,TRBJ2-7,NA,TGTGCCAGCAGTTCCGGACAGACCTACGAGCAGTACTTC,CASSSGQTYEQYF
TRBV9,TRBD2,TRBJ2-7,NA,TGTGCCAGCAACGGGACTAGGTACTCCTACGAGCAGTACTTC,CASNGTRYSYEQYF
TRBV7-8,TRBD1,TRBJ1-6,NA,TGTGCCAGCAGTCAGGGGGGCAGGGCTTATAATTCACCCCTCCACTTT,CASSQGGRAYNSPLHF
TRBV19,NA,TRBJ1-5,NA,TGTGCCAGTAGTCCCTCCTCTAAGATTGGAGCTAATCAGCCCCAGCATTTT,CASSPSSKIGANQPQHF
TRBV15,NA,TRBJ1-5,NA,TGTGCCACCAGCAGAGAGACGGGGCAGCCCCAGCATTTT,CATSRETGQPQHF
TRBV7-2,NA,TRBJ2-1,NA,TGTGCCAGCAGCTTAGCAATGGGGACTGAGCAGTTCTTC,CASSLAMGTEQFF
TRBV25-1,TRBD1,TRBJ1-6,NA,TGTGCCAGCAGTGAAAGACAGGGTACTTCACCCCTCCACTTT,CASSERQGTSPLHF
TRBV9,NA,TRBJ2-2,NA,TGTGCCAGCAGTACTTCACTAGGCGCGACCGGGGAGCTGTTTTTT,CASSTSLGATGELFF
TRBV5-6,NA,TRBJ1-2,NA,TGTGCCAGCAGCTCTCCGGGGGTAATTTTGGTGCGGATGGCCTATGGCTACACCTTC,CASSSPGVILVRMAYGYTF
TRBV28,NA,TRBJ2-2,NA,TGTGCCAGCACGGCCCCGAACACCGGGGAGCTGTTTTTT,CASTAPNTGELFF
TRBV6-5,NA,TRBJ2-1,NA,TGTGCCAGCGGATACAATGAGCAGTTCTTC,CASGYNEQFF
TRBV7-2,NA,TRBJ2-5,NA,TGTGCCAGCAGCTATGGCCTGCTAGCGACGGCAGAGACCCAGTACTTC,CASSYGLLATAETQYF
TRBV4-2,NA,TRBJ1-5,NA,TGTGCCAGCAGCCAAGTGCCGGGTCTCGGTCAGCCCCAGCATTTT,CASSQVPGLGQPQHF
TRBV5-8,NA,TRBJ1-4,NA,TGTGCCAGCAGCGGAAGCCGGGACACCTATGAAAAACTGTTTTTT,CASSGSRDTYEKLFF
TRBV18,NA,TRBJ2-3,NA,TGTGCCAGCTCACCGACAGACGGGGTATCAGATACGCAGTATTTT,CASSPTDGVSDTQYF
TRBV28,NA,TRBJ2-4,NA,TGTGCCAGCAGTTTATTGGGCCAGGGGGGAAACATTCAGTACTTC,CASSLLGQGGNIQYF
TRBV20-1,NA,TRBJ2-5,NA,TGCAGTGCACCGGAAGAGACCCAGTACTTC,CSAPEETQYF
TRBV12-5,TRBD2,TRBJ2-7,NA,TGTGCTAGTGGTTTTAGGACTAGCGGGCTCCCCTACGAGCAGTACTTC,CASGFRTSGLPYEQYF
TRBV7-9,NA,TRBJ2-5,NA,TGTGCCAGCAGCTTAGCGTTTGATCAGTCATACGAGACCCAGTACTTC,CASSLAFDQSYETQYF